The 7 T cell receptor beta chains below come from one sample, sequenced in a study of beta chain features in type 1 diabetes. All of the isolated RNA was reverse transcribed, so expressed TCRB transcripts were sequenced. This table comes from immunoSEQ multiplex PCR, and its TCRdb copy is limited to in-frame clones, with some not included. The sample has around 340,000 clones, 7.5% to 9% seen once. Sample: central memory CD4+ T cells from blood. All receptors derive from a woman aged 18-29 years in good health.

V gene TRBV28 combines with J gene TRBJ1-1; 7 positions match TRBD1. Germline V lookup: CDR1 MDHEN, CDR2 SYDVKM. The V and J ends lost 6 bases and 7 bases, in that order; junction bases with no gene match: 2. The CDR3 runs 11 residues. CDR3 sequence reads: CASRDRVEAFF. The CDR3 coding sequence is TGTGCCAGCAGAGACAGGGTTGAAGCTTTCTTT.

V and J are TRBV7-3 and TRBJ2-7; TRBD2 aligns across 8 bases. There are 14 residues in the CDR3. From germline, CDR1 is SGHTA and CDR2 FQGTGA. Losses at the gene ends were 5 bases for V and 3 bases for J; bases not matched to a gene: 6. CDR3 in DNA: TGTGCCAGCAGCCCTACTAGCGGAGTCTACGAGCAGTACTTC. It encodes CASSPTSGVYEQYF.

The rearrangement uses TRBV5-4 and TRBJ2-2; D gene ambiguous. Trimming removed 4 bases at V and 0 bases at J, with 13 bases between. CDR3 length equals 16 residues. Germline V lookup: CDR1 SGHNT, CDR2 YYREEE (reference sequence). The CDR3 here is CASSLGSVANTGELFF. CDR3 coding DNA: TGTGCCAGCAGCCTTGGAAGCGTCGCGAACACCGGGGAGCTGTTTTTT.

In its sample, this clone was seen a few times. This sequence joins TRBV28 and TRBJ1-5; 9 bases are shared with TRBD1. J gave up 5 bases and V 10 bases, and 12 bases lay outside the gene matches. CDR1 is MDHEN and CDR2 is SYDVKM in the germline V gene. This CDR3 is 15 amino acids long. The CDR3 DNA reads as TGTGCCACGAACCGGGACAGGGTATCTGATCAGCCCCAGCATTTT. This sequence encodes CATNRDRVSDQPQHF.

This clone has just a few counts. Within the sample, other DNA sequences also encode this same CDR3. The rearrangement links TRBV5-1 to TRBJ2-2, with TRBD1 as a possible D gene (5 bases). Germline V gene lookup returns CDR1 SGHRS and CDR2 YFSETQ. This CDR3 spans 15 amino acids. Deletions cut 2 bases from V and 0 bases from J, with 8 bases between. The CDR3 bases are TGCGCCAGCAGCTTAGGGGTAGCGAACACCGGGGAGCTGTTTTTT. Encoded protein: CASSLGVANTGELFF.

A few counts support this clone. Other nucleotide sequences in the sample specify the same CDR3. The chain uses TRBV18 and TRBJ2-3; D not resolved. This CDR3 spans 14 amino acids. Trimming took off 2 bases at V and 2 bases at J, with 8 bases between the two ends. Per the germline V gene, CDR1 is KGHSH and CDR2 is LQKENI. DNA for the CDR3: TGTGCCAGCTCACCATCAAGATCCACAGATACGCAGTATTTT. It is translated as CASSPSRSTDTQYF.

This clone has only a few counts. The chain is built from TRBV7-2 and TRBJ2-3; D is unclear. CDR3 size: 14 residues. V was pared by 1 base and J by 4 bases, with 9 bases between. Germline CDR1 reads SGHTA; CDR2 reads FQGNSA. The CDR3 here is CASSLVSGPDTQYF. The CDR3 DNA reads TGTGCCAGCAGCTTAGTGTCCGGCCCAGATACGCAGTATTTT.